This TCR beta chain was identified during a study of blood T cell repertoires in COVID-19 (dated by TCRdb to the early 2020s). About the study as a whole: Collaborator samples came from the United States, Italy and Spain and covered acute and convalescent phases of COVID-19. The prospective study material was composed of cDNA or gDNA derived from T cells, B-cell-depleted T cells, or PBMCs. Subjects who had been exposed to COVID-19, were actively infected with it, or had recovered from it provided the deeply sampled blood TCRbeta repertoires that made up the dataset. The repertoires were made available in a free public database intended to serve as a resource for research on the immune response to SARS-CoV-2. The samples were drawn from two sources: the first 160 participants of the ongoing ImmuneRACE study, and over 950 subjects contributed by 6 global collaborators. A de-identified subject ID, COVID-19 status, age in years and sex were almost always included in the sample metadata. HLA class I and class II types, where available, came from metadata supplied by the sample provider rather than from assay-based typing.

CDR1 and CDR2 (LNHDA, SQIVND) derive from the germline V gene (reference sequence). From V the trimming removes 5 bases and from J it removes 5 bases, while the gene matches leave 8 bases of the junction unaccounted for. The CDR3 spans 14 residues, from the cysteine through the phenylalanine. The retained sequence is limited to the CDR3, 42 bases, with the frame set at the first base. The paper as a whole reports these results and caveats: How much clinical and demographic metadata was included differed by source and by participant, and the metadata was provided uncurated.

Remarks on this clone: This receptor's antigen is unknown. No much larger clone exists at a distance of one base, and base qualities are not known.

Collaborating institutions collected whole blood in K2EDTA tubes following their own protocols. For TCRbeta analysis, collaborators shipped samples as frozen whole blood, isolated PBMCs, or DNA extracted from either of those sample types. TCRbeta CDR3 regions were amplified from genomic DNA by means of the immunoSEQ Assay, a bias-controlled multiplex PCR. Concerning the study's data processing: The number of nucleated cells in each sample was estimated by amplification of reference gene primers within the assay. To quantify the absolute abundance of each unique TCRbeta CDR3 rearrangement, sequence reads were collapsed and filtered. For each sample, productive Simpson clonality was calculated as the square root of Simpson's diversity index across productive rearrangements. TCRdb holds this immuneACCESS table with in-frame rearrangements only. Some clones are missing; in checked studies, unresolved V genes explain under half, and the rest has no known cause. V and J calls plus clone size are reproduced from that table; the DNA served to infer D and trimming. This sample holds 120,000 to 150,000 clones; around 87% were observed only once. The ten largest clones capture approximately 6.2% of the sample.

The rearranged segments are TRBV19 and TRBJ1-2; 7 nucleotides in the junction match TRBD1. Sequenced: peripheral blood. The receptor was derived from an elderly man with acute or convalescent COVID-19. The CDR3 protein: CASSAGTATYGYTF. The nucleotide sequence is TGTGCCAGTAGTGCGGGGACAGCCACTTATGGCTACACCTTC.